A selection of T cell receptor beta chains follows, all from one sample in a study of breast tumors, draining lymph nodes, adjacent tissues. Each CDR3 protein gets one entry after TCRdb re-called the multiplex PCR reads with MiXCR. The sample comprises around 120,000 distinct CDR3 sequences, roughly 21% of which are singletons, and under 4.5% rests with the top ten. Sequenced sample: axillary lymph node tissue. These receptors were taken from a female donor with breast cancer. Some clones in this sample may be carry-over from other donors' samples. Each CDR3 is given with its conserved first and last residue. Fields, in order: clone size, D gene, J gene, V gene, CDR3 protein, CDR3 DNA. A D gene is named only where the DNA matches it firmly. For some rows the clone size is stated as once, few or many, or as a class when expanded; others skip it.

abundance: many; d_gene: TRBD2; j_gene: TRBJ2-5; v_gene: TRBV3-1; CDR3aa: CASSPLAGGRETQYF; CDR3nt: TGTGCCAGCAGCCCGCTAGCGGGAGGGCGTGAGACCCAGTACTTC
abundance: many; d_gene: TRBD1; j_gene: TRBJ2-1; v_gene: TRBV6-5; CDR3aa: CASRLDLQGAGNEQFF; CDR3nt: TGTGCCAGCAGACTGGATCTCCAGGGGGCGGGGAATGAGCAGTTCTTC
abundance: many; d_gene: .; j_gene: TRBJ1-2; v_gene: TRBV7-2; CDR3aa: CASSPDTSGYTF; CDR3nt: TGTGCCAGCAGCCCGGACACCAGTGGCTACACCTTC
abundance: many; d_gene: .; j_gene: TRBJ1-6; v_gene: TRBV9; CDR3aa: CASSVVGVDSPLHF; CDR3nt: TGTGCCAGCAGCGTAGTGGGGGTTGATTCACCCCTCCACTTT
abundance: many; d_gene: .; j_gene: TRBJ1-2; v_gene: TRBV7-9; CDR3aa: CASSLAVGEYGYTF; CDR3nt: TGTGCCAGCAGCTTAGCGGTGGGGGAGTATGGCTACACCTTC
abundance: .; d_gene: .; j_gene: TRBJ2-3; v_gene: TRBV28; CDR3aa: CASSSRRGSTDTQYF; CDR3nt: TGTGCCAGCAGTTCTCGAAGAGGAAGCACAGATACGCAGTATTTT
abundance: many; d_gene: TRBD1; j_gene: TRBJ2-2; v_gene: TRBV2; CDR3aa: CASSRGRAGELFF; CDR3nt: TGTGCCAGCAGCAGGGGGCGGGCCGGGGAGCTGTTTTTT
abundance: many; d_gene: .; j_gene: TRBJ1-2; v_gene: TRBV6-2/TRBV6-3; CDR3aa: CASRTGSHGYTF; CDR3nt: TGTGCCAGCAGAACAGGGAGTCACGGCTACACCTTC
abundance: many; d_gene: .; j_gene: TRBJ1-4; v_gene: TRBV7-9; CDR3aa: CASSSQAQLFF; CDR3nt: TGTGCCAGCAGCTCCCAGGCCCAACTGTTTTTT
abundance: many; d_gene: .; j_gene: TRBJ2-1; v_gene: TRBV12-3/TRBV12-4; CDR3aa: CASSLDSPYNEQFF; CDR3nt: TGTGCCAGCAGTTTAGACAGCCCCTACAATGAGCAGTTCTTC
abundance: many; d_gene: .; j_gene: TRBJ1-5; v_gene: TRBV20-1; CDR3aa: CSAREGSEIQPQHF; CDR3nt: TGCAGTGCTAGAGAAGGAAGTGAGATCCAGCCCCAGCATTTT
abundance: .; d_gene: TRBD1; j_gene: TRBJ2-7; v_gene: TRBV28; CDR3aa: CASSLAGTGPYEQYF; CDR3nt: TGTGCCAGTTCCCTCGCCGGGACAGGGCCCTACGAGCAGTACTTC
abundance: many; d_gene: .; j_gene: TRBJ2-7; v_gene: TRBV12-3/TRBV12-4; CDR3aa: CASTVGGYDEQYF; CDR3nt: TGTGCCAGCACCGTCGGCGGGTACGACGAGCAGTACTTC
abundance: many; d_gene: TRBD1; j_gene: TRBJ1-6; v_gene: TRBV4-2; CDR3aa: CASSQGADRKDSPLHF; CDR3nt: TGTGCCAGCAGCCAAGGAGCGGACAGGAAGGATTCACCCCTCCACTTT
abundance: many; d_gene: TRBD1; j_gene: TRBJ1-5; v_gene: TRBV12-3/TRBV12-4; CDR3aa: CASSFFDRGRSNQPQHF; CDR3nt: TGTGCCAGCAGTTTCTTCGACAGGGGTCGGAGCAATCAGCCCCAGCATTTT
abundance: many; d_gene: TRBD1; j_gene: TRBJ2-5; v_gene: TRBV19; CDR3aa: CASSSGQGALRETQYF; CDR3nt: TGTGCCAGTAGTTCTGGACAGGGGGCGCTCCGAGAGACCCAGTACTTC
abundance: many; d_gene: TRBD2; j_gene: TRBJ2-5; v_gene: TRBV19; CDR3aa: CASTSGSGVETQYF; CDR3nt: TGTGCCAGTACTAGCGGGAGCGGTGTAGAGACCCAGTACTTC
abundance: many; d_gene: .; j_gene: TRBJ2-1; v_gene: TRBV7-3; CDR3aa: CASSRGTLNEQFF; CDR3nt: TGTGCCAGCAGCCGAGGGACCCTCAATGAGCAGTTCTTC
abundance: many; d_gene: TRBD2; j_gene: TRBJ2-1; v_gene: TRBV20-1; CDR3aa: CSARGLSGRAGNEQFF; CDR3nt: TGCAGTGCTAGAGGACTTAGCGGGAGGGCCGGTAATGAGCAGTTCTTC
abundance: many; d_gene: TRBD1; j_gene: TRBJ1-2; v_gene: TRBV10-3; CDR3aa: CAISQGGNYGYTF; CDR3nt: TGTGCCATCAGTCAGGGGGGTAACTATGGCTACACCTTC
abundance: many; d_gene: .; j_gene: TRBJ2-2; v_gene: TRBV20-1; CDR3aa: CSARAPTGVTGELFF; CDR3nt: TGCAGTGCTAGAGCCCCAACGGGCGTCACCGGGGAGCTGTTTTTT
abundance: many; d_gene: .; j_gene: TRBJ2-7; v_gene: TRBV20-1; CDR3aa: CSAVRDILYEQYF; CDR3nt: TGCAGTGCTGTCCGGGACATCCTGTACGAGCAGTACTTC
abundance: few; d_gene: .; j_gene: TRBJ2-3; v_gene: TRBV27; CDR3aa: CASSPHPDGRTDTQYF; CDR3nt: TGTGCCAGCAGTCCCCACCCTGACGGCCGCACAGATACGCAGTATTTT
abundance: .; d_gene: .; j_gene: TRBJ2-7; v_gene: TRBV27; CDR3aa: CAGSTTGTSSYEQYF; CDR3nt: TGTGCCGGCAGTACAACCGGGACAAGCTCCTACGAGCAGTACTTC
abundance: many; d_gene: .; j_gene: TRBJ2-7; v_gene: TRBV4-1; CDR3aa: CASSQEGYEQYF; CDR3nt: TGCGCCAGCAGCCAAGAAGGATACGAGCAGTACTTC
abundance: many; d_gene: .; j_gene: TRBJ2-3; v_gene: TRBV6-6; CDR3aa: CASSYSKRGLSSDTQYF; CDR3nt: TGTGCCAGCAGTTACTCTAAAAGAGGCCTCTCCTCGGATACGCAGTATTTT
abundance: many; d_gene: TRBD1; j_gene: TRBJ2-3; v_gene: TRBV4-1; CDR3aa: CASSQVGQGAQYF; CDR3nt: TGCGCCAGCAGCCAAGTGGGACAGGGCGCGCAGTATTTT
abundance: many; d_gene: .; j_gene: TRBJ2-5; v_gene: TRBV5-6; CDR3aa: CASSSRGAVETQYF; CDR3nt: TGTGCCAGCAGCTCCCGGGGAGCGGTAGAGACCCAGTACTTC
abundance: many; d_gene: .; j_gene: TRBJ1-5; v_gene: TRBV6-6; CDR3aa: CASSWKGQPWHF; CDR3nt: TGTGCCAGCAGTTGGAAAGGGCAGCCTTGGCATTTT
abundance: many; d_gene: .; j_gene: TRBJ2-7; v_gene: TRBV20-1; CDR3aa: CSARDSGTGTSYEQYF; CDR3nt: TGCAGTGCTAGAGATTCCGGGACGGGCACCTCCTACGAGCAGTACTTC
abundance: .; d_gene: .; j_gene: TRBJ2-7; v_gene: TRBV20-1; CDR3aa: CSASSRGRDEQYF; CDR3nt: TGCAGTGCCAGCAGCCGAGGGCGCGACGAGCAGTACTTC